This TCR beta chain derives from a study of shared clonotypes between healthy human individuals. As concerns this clone: The antigen is undetermined.

The CDR3 runs to 13 residues. CDR1 SGHRS and CDR2 YFSETQ come from the germline V gene. Trimming took 4 bases from V and 1 from J, leaving 8 bases between them. Template for every sorted-subset replicate PCR totaled about 0.2 ug DNA, 30,000 to 35,000 T cell genomes. TCRdb's table, derived via immunoSEQ multiplex PCR, lists solely in-frame clones and lacks some. This repertoire shows nearly 1,000,000 clones, roughly 72% found once; its top ten account for about 1.5%. Points from the study as a whole: Four donors shared roughly 5% of their naive CD4 clonotypes. The authors sampled blood alone, and tissue repertoires likely differ. Since donors were few, the genetic and exposure-history diversity represented was limited.

Sequenced input: memory CD4+ T cells sorted from blood. The subset was: CD45RA-negative fraction. The clonotype originates from a man aged 18 to 29 in good health. The V call is TRBV5-1, the J call TRBJ2-5; possible D gene TRBD2, 6 bases. The CDR3 region is CASSAEGQETQYF. The CDR3 bases are TGCGCCAGCAGCGCGGAGGGCCAAGAGACCCAGTACTTC.